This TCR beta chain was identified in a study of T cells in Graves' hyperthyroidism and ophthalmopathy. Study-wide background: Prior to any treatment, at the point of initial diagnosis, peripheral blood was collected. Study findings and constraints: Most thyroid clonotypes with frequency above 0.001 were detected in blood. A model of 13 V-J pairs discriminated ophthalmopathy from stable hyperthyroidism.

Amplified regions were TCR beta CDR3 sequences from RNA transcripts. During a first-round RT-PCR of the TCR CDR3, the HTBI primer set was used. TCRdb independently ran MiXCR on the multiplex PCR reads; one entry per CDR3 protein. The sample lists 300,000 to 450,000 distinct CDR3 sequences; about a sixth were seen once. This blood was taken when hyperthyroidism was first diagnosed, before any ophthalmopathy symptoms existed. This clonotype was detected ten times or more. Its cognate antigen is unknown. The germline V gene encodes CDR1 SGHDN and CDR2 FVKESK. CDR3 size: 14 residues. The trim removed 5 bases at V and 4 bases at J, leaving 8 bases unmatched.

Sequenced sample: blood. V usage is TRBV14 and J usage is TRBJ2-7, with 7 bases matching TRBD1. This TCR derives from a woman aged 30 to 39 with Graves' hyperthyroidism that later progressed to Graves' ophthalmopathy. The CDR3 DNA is TGTGCCAGCAGCGATCGACAGGGTCCGTACGAGCAGTACTTC. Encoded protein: CASSDRQGPYEQYF.